Sequencing of this TCR beta chain was carried out in a study of CD8 T cell repertoires and HIV-1 epitope variants. Across the whole study: Twenty-five autologous and known Gag and Nef epitope variant peptides each stimulated T cells separately. Cultures ran 10 days, with IL-2, IL-7 and IL-15 added on days 3 and 7. Whole-study results and caveats: This assay reports beta chains of antigen-expanded cells, not T cell function.

Sequencing of TCR beta CDR3 used immunoSEQ survey depth. Using immunoSEQ multiplex PCR, the repertoire was profiled, and TCRdb retains in-frame clones only, with some absent. The sample yields more than 85,000 clones, 74% seen once. CDR1 is ENHRY and CDR2 is SYGVKD in the germline V gene. The CDR3 is made up of 14 amino acids. The V gene lost 0 bases and the J gene lost 7 bases, with 13 bases spanning the gap. On this clone itself: What it binds is unknown.

The chain has TRBV10-3 and TRBJ2-7, with D hard to call. This sequence was found in a male donor with HIV. The specimen sequenced was uncultured baseline CD8+ T cells from peripheral blood mononuclear cells (PBMCs). DNA for the CDR3: TGTGCCATCAGTGAGTCGAAACTTTCGTCGGAGCAGTACTTC. This translates into CAISESKLSSEQYF.